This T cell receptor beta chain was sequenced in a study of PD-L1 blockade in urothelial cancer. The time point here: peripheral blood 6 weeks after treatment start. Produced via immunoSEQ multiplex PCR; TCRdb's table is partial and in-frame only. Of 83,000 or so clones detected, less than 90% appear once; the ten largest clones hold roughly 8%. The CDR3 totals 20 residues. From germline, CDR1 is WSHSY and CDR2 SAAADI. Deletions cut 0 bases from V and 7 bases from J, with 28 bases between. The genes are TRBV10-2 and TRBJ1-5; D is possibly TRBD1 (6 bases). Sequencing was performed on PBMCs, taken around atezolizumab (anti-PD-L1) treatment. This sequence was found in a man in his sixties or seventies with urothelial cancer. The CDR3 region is CASSESSEGRGGGTRQPQHF. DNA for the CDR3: TGCGCCAGCAGTGAGTCTTCGGAAGGTAGGGGGGGAGGAACGAGACAGCCCCAGCATTTT.